This T cell receptor beta chain was profiled in a study of Tregs in tolerant kidney transplant recipients. Study observations and caveats: Nucleotide sequences could not be compared across some patients' samples due to primer changes.

In the case of this clone: Its antigen is undetermined.

Unstimulated Tregs (CD4+CD25+CD127-) and CD4+CD25- non-Tregs were sorted from PBMCs. The germline CDR1 and CDR2 sequences are KGHSH and LQKENI. This CDR3 is 14 amino acids long. V was trimmed by 6 bases and J by 5 bases, leaving 16 bases between them. Method: immunoSEQ multiplex PCR; TCRdb's copy keeps in-frame clones and lacks some. This sample carries tens of thousands of clones, around 93% of them seen once, and the ten largest clones take roughly 0.35%. Sequenced here: Tregs from blood, sampled before the transplant. This clonotype was sampled from a human donor who received a combined kidney and bone marrow transplant. The rearrangement joins TRBV18 to TRBJ1-1; possibly TRBD1 for D (6 bases). The CDR3 DNA reads TGTGCCAGCTCCCCGGGGGGGGGCTGGACTGAAGCTTTCTTT. Translation: CASSPGGGWTEAFF.